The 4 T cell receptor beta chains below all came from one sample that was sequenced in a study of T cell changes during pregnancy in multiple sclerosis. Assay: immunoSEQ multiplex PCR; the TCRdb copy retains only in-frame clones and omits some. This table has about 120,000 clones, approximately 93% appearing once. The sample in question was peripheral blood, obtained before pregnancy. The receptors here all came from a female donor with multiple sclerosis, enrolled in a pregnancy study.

The CDR3 loop is CASSSSGTRGDIQYF. DNA for the CDR3: TGCGCCAGCAGCTCATCAGGGACGCGGGGGGACATTCAGTACTTC. The V and J genes are TRBV5-1 and TRBJ2-4; TRBD2 aligns across 8 bases. The CDR3 has 15 residues. The germline gives CDR1 SGHRS, CDR2 YFSETQ. V lost 3 bases to trimming and J lost 8 bases; unmatched junction nucleotides: 10. The complete variable domain, with remaining parts taken from reference TRBV5-1 and TRBJ2-4, reads KAGVTQTPRYLIKTRGQQVTLSCSPISGHRSVSWYQQTPGQGLQFLFEYFSETQRNKGNFPGRFSGRQFSNSRSEMNVSTLELGDSALYLCASSSSGTRGDIQYFGAGTRLSVL.

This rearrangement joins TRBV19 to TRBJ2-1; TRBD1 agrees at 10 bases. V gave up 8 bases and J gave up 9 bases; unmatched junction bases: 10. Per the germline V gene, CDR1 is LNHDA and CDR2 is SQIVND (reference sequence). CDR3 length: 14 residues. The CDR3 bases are TGTGCCAGTCTAGGGGACAGGGGACCGAGTGAGCAGTTCTTC. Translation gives CASLGDRGPSEQFF.

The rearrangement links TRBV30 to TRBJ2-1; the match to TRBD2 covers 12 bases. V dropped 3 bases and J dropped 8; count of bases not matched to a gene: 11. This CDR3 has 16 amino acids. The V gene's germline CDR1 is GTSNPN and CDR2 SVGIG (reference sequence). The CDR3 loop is CAWSHGPSGGAYEQFF. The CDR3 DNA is TGTGCCTGGAGCCACGGACCTAGCGGGGGGGCATATGAGCAGTTCTTC.

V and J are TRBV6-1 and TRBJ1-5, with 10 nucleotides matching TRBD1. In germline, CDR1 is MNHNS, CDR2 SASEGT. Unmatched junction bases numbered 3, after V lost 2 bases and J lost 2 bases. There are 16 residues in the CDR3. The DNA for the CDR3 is TGTGCCAGCAGTGAAACCGGGACAGGGGGCAATCAGCCCCAGCATTTT. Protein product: CASSETGTGGNQPQHF.